This TCR beta chain was found in a study of T cell changes during pregnancy in multiple sclerosis. The CDR3 sequence is 16 residues long. Using immunoSEQ multiplex PCR, the repertoire was profiled, and TCRdb retains in-frame clones only, with some absent. The table has 55,000 to 80,000 clones, 90% seen once; the top ten hold around a tenth. The sequenced sample was peripheral blood, obtained after pregnancy. The sequence derives from a female donor in good health, enrolled as a control in a pregnancy study. This chain links TRBV21-1 with TRBJ2-7; TRBD2 reflects the table's D call only, with no check against the DNA. TRBV21-1 constitutes a pseudogene. The CDR3 DNA sequence: TGTGCCAGTACGGCGGTACAATATTTTATCTCCTACGAGCAGTACTTC. Its protein is CASTAVQYFISYEQYF.